The subject of this entry is one TCR beta chain. Its antigen is unknown. This sample is part of a study of cytomegalovirus exposure and HLA in healthy donors. Study observations and caveats: For TCR beta chains, V- and J-gene trimming was later linked to a missense DCLRE1C variant. The study designated 150 or so TCR beta chains cytomegalovirus-associated.

The PCR made use of 60 Vbeta and 13 Jbeta primers. Assay used: immunoSEQ multiplex PCR; TCRdb lists only in-frame clones, some missing. The sample has 130,000 to 150,000 clones; about 80% are singletons. From germline, CDR1 is LNHNV and CDR2 YYDKDF (reference sequence). This CDR3 contains 14 residues. J lost 3 bases, V lost 3 bases, and 3 bases had no gene match. The chain combines TRBV15 with TRBJ2-7, with TRBD1 identical over 9 bases. The sequenced sample was PBMCs. This clonotype was sampled from a young man in good health and CMV-seropositive. The CDR3 bases are TGTGCCACCAGCAGGGACAGGGGAAGCTACGAGCAGTACTTC. Protein: CATSRDRGSYEQYF. Full variable domain (outside the CDR3, taken from reference TRBV15 and TRBJ2-7): DAMVIQNPRYQVTQFGKPVTLSCSQTLNHNVMYWYQQKSSQAPKLLFHYYDKDFNNEADTPDNFQSRRPNTSFCFLDIRSPGLGDTAMYLCATSRDRGSYEQYFGPGTRLTVT.